The entry below gives a single T cell receptor beta chain sequence along with its context. Its antigen is unknown. Base qualities are not provided; no much larger clone lies one nucleotide away. TCRbeta CDR3 regions were amplified from genomic DNA using the immunoSEQ Assay, a bias-controlled multiplex PCR. In the authors' own workflow: The number of nucleated cells in each sample was estimated from the amplification of reference gene primers within the assay. Sequence reads were collapsed and filtered to measure the absolute abundance of every unique TCRbeta CDR3 rearrangement. For each sample, productive Simpson clonality was calculated as the square root of Simpson's diversity index over productive rearrangements. TCRdb's version of the immuneACCESS table is confined to in-frame rearrangements and falls short of the full clone set. An unresolved V gene accounts for under half of the shortfall where checked; the remainder is of unknown origin. That table is the source of V, J and clone size, and D and trimming were worked out from the DNA. The sample table records under 400,000 clones; about nine tenths of these occur just once. The ten most abundant clones make up 1% of the sample.

This record comes from a study of blood T cell repertoires in COVID-19 (dated by TCRdb to about 2020). For the study in its entirety: Collaborator samples came from the United States, Italy and Spain and covered acute and convalescent phases of COVID-19. The material from the prospective study consisted of cDNA or gDNA derived from T cells, B-cell-depleted T cells, or PBMCs. Deeply sampled blood TCRbeta repertoires from subjects exposed to, actively infected with, or recovered from COVID-19 were included in the dataset. The repertoires were released in a freely available public database meant as a resource for research on the immune response to SARS-CoV-2. Samples were obtained from the ongoing ImmuneRACE study (first 160 participants) and from 1,000 to 1,500 subjects provided by 6 global collaborators. The sample metadata nearly always contained a de-identified subject ID, COVID-19 status, age in years and sex. Where HLA class I and class II types were available, the types were taken from metadata supplied by the sample provider, not from assay-based typing. The study at large found these results: The amount of clinical and demographic metadata varied by source and participant and was provided uncurated.

In the prospective study, participants were about 18 to 89 years old, resided in about two dozen geographic areas of the United States, and were enrolled through a virtual design. In the prospective study, cohorts were assigned on the basis of participant-reported clinical history obtained from a screening survey and a study questionnaire. Exposed participants had been in contact with someone with a PCR-confirmed or clinician-diagnosed COVID-19 case within 2 weeks of study entry. Each participant in the prospective study had whole blood, serum and a nasopharyngeal or oropharyngeal swab collected by mobile phlebotomists. Prospective study participants could optionally give additional blood draws and questionnaires over an approximately two-month period. Before DNA extraction, prospective study blood samples were shipped either frozen or at room temperature. Looking up the germline V gene yields CDR1 SGDLS and CDR2 YYNGEE. Relative to germline, V is missing 3 bases and J is missing 6 bases, with 14 bases of the junction outside any gene match. The CDR3, from cysteine to phenylalanine, totals 16 residues. Only CDR3 DNA remains: 48 bases, in frame from the first base.

The chain joins TRBV9 to TRBJ1-2; the junction holds 7 bases that match TRBD1. Sequenced: PBMCs or T cells enriched from blood (not recorded which). This TCR came from a woman between 25 and 40 years old who had been exposed to COVID-19. The CDR3 sequence is CASSATSTGLGHGYTF. The DNA sequence is given as TGTGCCAGCAGCGCGACTTCGACAGGGTTGGGGCATGGCTACACCTTC.